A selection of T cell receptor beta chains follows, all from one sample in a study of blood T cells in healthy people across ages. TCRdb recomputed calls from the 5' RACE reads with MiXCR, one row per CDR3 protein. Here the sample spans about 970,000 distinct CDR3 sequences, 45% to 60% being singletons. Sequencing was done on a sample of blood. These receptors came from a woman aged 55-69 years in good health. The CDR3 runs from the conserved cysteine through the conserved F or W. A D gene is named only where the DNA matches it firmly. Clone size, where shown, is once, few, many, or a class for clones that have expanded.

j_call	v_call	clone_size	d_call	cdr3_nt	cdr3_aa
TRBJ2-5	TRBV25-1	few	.	TGTGCCAGCAGTACTCCCGGGGCTAGCGAAGAGACCCAGTACTTC	CASSTPGASEETQYF
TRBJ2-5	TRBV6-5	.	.	TGTGCCAGCAGTTACTACGCGGCGACCATTCAAGAGACCCAGTACTTC	CASSYYAATIQETQYF
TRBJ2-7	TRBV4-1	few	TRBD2	TGCGCCAGCAGCCAAGTACTAGCGGAGAGGGCCTACGAGCAGTACTTC	CASSQVLAERAYEQYF
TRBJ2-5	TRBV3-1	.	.	TGTGCCAGCAGCCTAGTGTTCGGCCCGCGGAGTCAAGAGACCCAGTACTTC	CASSLVFGPRSQETQYF
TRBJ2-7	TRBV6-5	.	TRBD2	TGTGCCAGCAGTTTATCCGCTTACTCCGGGACTAGCGGCTACGAGCAGTACTTC	CASSLSAYSGTSGYEQYF
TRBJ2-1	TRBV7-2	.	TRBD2	TGTGCCAGCAGCCGGAGGGTGGATAGCGGGATAAACAATGAGCAGTTCTTC	CASSRRVDSGINNEQFF
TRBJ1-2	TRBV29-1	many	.	TGCAGCGTTGATTCGGGGCTGGGTGGCTACACCTTC	CSVDSGLGGYTF
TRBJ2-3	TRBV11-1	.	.	TGTGCCAGCAGGCATTCCGGGACCCCCTTGGTTACGCAGTATTTT	CASRHSGTPLVTQYF
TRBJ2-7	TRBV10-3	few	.	TGTGCCATCAGTTTCGCGGAGGGCCCCTACGAGCAGTACTTC	CAISFAEGPYEQYF
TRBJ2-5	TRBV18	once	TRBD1	TGTGCCAGCTCACCTTACGGGACAGCCCAAGAGACCCAGTACTTC	CASSPYGTAQETQYF
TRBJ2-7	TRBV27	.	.	TGTGCCAGCAGCCAGCGGGACAGCCTTCACGAGCAGTACTTC	CASSQRDSLHEQYF
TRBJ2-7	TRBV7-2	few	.	TGTGCCAGCAGCTTAGGTGCCAGCACTCCCTACGAGCAGTACTTC	CASSLGASTPYEQYF
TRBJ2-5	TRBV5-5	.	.	TGTGCCAGCAGGGCCCCGAAACAAGAGACCCAGTACTTC	CASRAPKQETQYF
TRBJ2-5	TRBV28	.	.	TGTGCCAGCAGGGGGAAGACCCAGTACTTC	CASRGKTQYF
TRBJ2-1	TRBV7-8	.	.	TGTGCCAGCAGCGGGACTGGGGGTTGGAATGAGCAGTTCTTC	CASSGTGGWNEQFF
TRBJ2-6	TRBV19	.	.	TGTGCCAGTAGTTCTCCAGAGTCTGGGGCCAATGTCCTGACTTTC	CASSSPESGANVLTF
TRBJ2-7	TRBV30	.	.	TGTGCCTGGGCGGACTCAGGTCCCTACGAGCAGTACTTC	CAWADSGPYEQYF
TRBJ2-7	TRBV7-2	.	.	TGTGCCAGCAGCCCCGTAGCCCCCTACGAGCAGTACTTC	CASSPVAPYEQYF
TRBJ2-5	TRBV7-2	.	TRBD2	TGTGCCAGCAGCTCTTGGGGGGGAGGGAAAGAGACCCAGTACTTC	CASSSWGGGKETQYF
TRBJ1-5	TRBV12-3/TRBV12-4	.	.	TGTGCCAGCAGTTTCTCGAATGACCAGCCCCCGCATTTT	CASSFSNDQPPHF
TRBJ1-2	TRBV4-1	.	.	TGCGCCAGCAGCCAAGATGGGGGGTTCAACTATGGCTACACCTTC	CASSQDGGFNYGYTF
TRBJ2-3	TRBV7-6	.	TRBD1	TGTGCCAGCAGCCCCCCTCCCCCAGGGGGTCCCACAGATACGCAGTATTTT	CASSPPPPGGPTDTQYF
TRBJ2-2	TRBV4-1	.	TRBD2	TGCGCCAGCAGCCAACCAGCGGGAGTGAAGACCGGGGAGCTGTTTTTT	CASSQPAGVKTGELFF
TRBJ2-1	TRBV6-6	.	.	TGTGCCAGCGGTGTTAGCTCCTACAATGAGCAGTTCTTC	CASGVSSYNEQFF
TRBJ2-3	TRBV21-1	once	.	TGTGCCAGCAGCCGAACCCGGGACTCACTAAGGACTACAGATACGCAGTATTTT	CASSRTRDSLRTTDTQYF
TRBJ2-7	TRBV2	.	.	TGTGCCAGCAGTGAAATTCCCTACGAGCAGTACTTC	CASSEIPYEQYF
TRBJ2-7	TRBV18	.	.	TGTGCCAGCTCACCAAGTACCCTCTACGAGCAGTACTTC	CASSPSTLYEQYF
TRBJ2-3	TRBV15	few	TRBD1	TGTGCCACCAGCGGCCTTGGCCCGGACAGGGGATACACAGATACGCAGTATTTT	CATSGLGPDRGYTDTQYF
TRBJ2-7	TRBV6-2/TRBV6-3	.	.	TGTGCCAGCAGTTACTACCCGGATTGGGTGCCCCAGTACTTC	CASSYYPDWVPQYF
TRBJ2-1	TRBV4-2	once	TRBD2	TGTGCCAGCAGCAAAGAGGGCACTAGCGGGAGCTACGAGCAGTTCTTC	CASSKEGTSGSYEQFF
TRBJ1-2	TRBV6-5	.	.	TGTGCCAGCACCGGACAGAGGCGAGATGGCTACACCTTC	CASTGQRRDGYTF
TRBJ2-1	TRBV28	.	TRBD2	TGTGCCAGCAGCTCTGGACTAGCGGGAGTAAAGGAGCAGTTCTTC	CASSSGLAGVKEQFF
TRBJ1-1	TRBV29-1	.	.	TGCAGCGTTGGAGTCACAGGGTTGGACACTGAAGCTTTCTTT	CSVGVTGLDTEAFF
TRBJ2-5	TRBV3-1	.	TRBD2	TGTGCCAGCAGCCAAGAGGGACTAGTCCAAGAGACCCAGTACTTC	CASSQEGLVQETQYF
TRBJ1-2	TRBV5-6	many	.	TGTGCCAGCAGCTTAAATATGGGGAGCAACTATGGCTACACCTTC	CASSLNMGSNYGYTF
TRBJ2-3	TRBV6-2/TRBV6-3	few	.	TGTGCCAGCAGTTACGAACCCCGGTTGGGGGATACGCAGTATTTT	CASSYEPRLGDTQYF
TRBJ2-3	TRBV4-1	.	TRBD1	TGCGCCAGCAGCCAAGAGTTGGGGACAGGGACAGATACGCAGTATTTT	CASSQELGTGTDTQYF
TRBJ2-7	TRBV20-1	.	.	TGCAGTGCTAGGTCCAGGACCTACGAGCAGTACTTC	CSARSRTYEQYF
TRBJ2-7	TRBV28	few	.	TGTGCCAGTAGTTTACTTGTTAGTGAGCAGTACTTC	CASSLLVSEQYF
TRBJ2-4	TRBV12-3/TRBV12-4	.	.	TGTGCCAGCAGCTTCGACACGGGCATTCAGTACTTC	CASSFDTGIQYF
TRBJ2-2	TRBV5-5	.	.	TGTGCCAGCAGCTTGGGCGCGGGGCGAACCGGGGAGCTGTTTTTT	CASSLGAGRTGELFF
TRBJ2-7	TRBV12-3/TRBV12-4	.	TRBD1	TGTGCCAGCAGCGGGACAGCGAGCTCCTACAATGAGCAGTACTTC	CASSGTASSYNEQYF
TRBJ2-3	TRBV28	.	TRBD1	TGTGCCAGCAGTTTACCGGACAGGGGCACAGATATGCAGTATTTT	CASSLPDRGTDMQYF
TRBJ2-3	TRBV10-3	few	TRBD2	TGTGCCATCAGTGTCGGGGCGGGAGGGCCGACAGATACGCAGTATTTT	CAISVGAGGPTDTQYF
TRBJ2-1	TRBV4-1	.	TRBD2	TGCGCCAGCAGCCAGACTAGCGGGAAGAATGAGCAGTTCTTC	CASSQTSGKNEQFF
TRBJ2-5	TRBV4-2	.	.	TGTGCCAGCAGCCAACCGGGACGGTTACAAGAGACCCAGTACTTC	CASSQPGRLQETQYF
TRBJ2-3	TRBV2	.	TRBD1	TGTGCCAGCAGTGGACAGGGGGGGGGCACAGATACGCAGTATTTT	CASSGQGGGTDTQYF
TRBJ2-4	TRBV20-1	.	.	TGCAGTCCCCGCTATCGGAACATTCAGTACTTC	CSPRYRNIQYF
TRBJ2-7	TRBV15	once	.	TGTGCCACCAGCAGGCGACCTCCTCCCCAGCAGCCGGGACACACTCCCTACGAGCAGTACTTC	CATSRRPPPQQPGHTPYEQYF
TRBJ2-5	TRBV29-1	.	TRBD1	TGCAGCGTTGAAGGACAGGGTGACAGGGGAAGGGACGGGCAGTACTTC	CSVEGQGDRGRDGQYF
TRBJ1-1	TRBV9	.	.	TGTGCCAGCAGCGTTCCCCCGTGGGGAACGGTCACTGAAGCTTTCTTT	CASSVPPWGTVTEAFF
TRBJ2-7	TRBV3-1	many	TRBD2	TGTGCCAGCACGGGCATGACTAGCGGGAGCTACGAGCAGTACTTC	CASTGMTSGSYEQYF
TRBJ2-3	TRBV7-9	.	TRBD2	TGTGCCAGCAGGCATTTGGGACTAGGAGAGGATACGCAGTATTTT	CASRHLGLGEDTQYF
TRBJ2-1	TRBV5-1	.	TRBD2	TGCGCCAGCAGGGAGGTAGCGGGATTGGATGAGCAGTTCTTC	CASREVAGLDEQFF
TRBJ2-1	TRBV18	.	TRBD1	TGTGCCAGCTCCCACTCACAGGGGGATGAGCAGTTCTTC	CASSHSQGDEQFF